This T cell receptor (beta chain) is drawn from a study of cytomegalovirus exposure and HLA in healthy donors (TCRdb year 2017). Concerning the study at large: An earlier analysis of fewer than 750 of the donors reported approximately 260 Gb of sequence data and 117 million unique TCR beta sequences obtained from about 179 million T cells. An early release that covered fewer than 750 HLA-typed donors contained around 330 gigabases of sequencing data and 75 million to 100 million unique TCR sequences. Among the roughly 400 genotyped donors, approximately 77% belonged to the genetic ancestry cluster associated with self-reported Caucasian donors. The study was designed to test whether signatures of past pathogen exposure could be identified by cataloging public T cell receptors. The study used immunosequencing to profile the T cell repertoires of under 700 subjects and linked those repertoires to cytomegalovirus serostatus. Along with the roughly 700-subject first cohort, a separate validation cohort of more than 90 different subjects was used. To predict cytomegalovirus infection status, the study combined high-throughput TCR immunosequencing, statistical association of individual TCRs with disease status, and machine learning. In a later analysis, previously published TCR beta repertoires from roughly 710 donors were re-analyzed and high-resolution HLA genotyping was added so that TCR occurrence patterns could be studied. Rather than drawing on any new phenotypic data, the later analysis identified candidate immune exposures from TCR beta sequences and the way those sequences occurred across donors. An earlier analysis of around 580 of the donors used high-throughput TCR beta sequencing to judge whether each TCR beta V gene segment behaved as functional or pseudogenic. Donor age, sex, ethnicity and CMV serostatus were collected together with the repertoire data. A later genetic analysis took genome-wide SNP genotypes for about 55% of the 666 donors and used that subset as a discovery cohort. All discovery cohort repertoires had been generated on a single sequencing platform. Both class I and class II loci were covered by HLA typing, at four-digit resolution. The number of donors typed differed by locus, with roughly 629-640 for A, B, C, DRB1 and DQB1, roughly 550 for DQA1, 606 for DPA1, and over 400 for DPB1. Because of strong linkage in the cohort, roughly five DR-DQ haplotypes were treated as single units for association and clustering. Among some 400 genotyped donors of the cohort, an average of around 250,000 unique TCR beta nucleotide sequences was sequenced per donor, of which about 18% were non-productive. General findings and caveats noted by the study authors: According to a later genetic analysis, donors in an Asian-associated ancestry cluster had fewer N-insertions in productive TCRs than the approximately 670-donor mean. Correlated functional status among segregating V segments might be attributable to linkage disequilibrium, but an unknown experimental factor could not be ruled out. A later analysis found that HLA-associated TCR beta chains were more clonally expanded and had lower generation probabilities than equally common non-associated chains. For the cohort, immune exposure information was limited to CMV serostatus. Some IMGT-functional V segments, including TRBV6-2 and TRBV6-3, could not be told apart with the 87-base-pair reads, so those segments were excluded. V-gene and J-gene trimming of TCR beta chains was associated with a missense DCLRE1C variant in a later genetic analysis, and the association was replicated in an independent cohort. Cytomegalovirus status was reported to be diagnosed by the classifier with high specificity and sensitivity in both the original and validation cohorts. Across donors, most TCR sequences were observed very rarely, whereas some public TCRs were present in many individuals. Three of the identified cytomegalovirus-associated TCR beta chains were confirmed in vitro to be specific for cytomegalovirus antigens. A further reported finding was that TCR beta sequences accurately predicted the HLA-A and HLA-B alleles for most subjects in the first cohort. A later analysis found that TCR association rates varied across HLA loci, with DRB1 alleles showing the most associated TCRs and HLA-C alleles the fewest. A later analysis reported that several top co-occurrence clusters appeared linked to parvovirus B19, influenza, CMV and Epstein-Barr virus. A later analysis associated around 16,000 TCR beta sequences with specific HLA alleles at a false discovery rate of 0.05. The cohort was sequenced for TCR beta chains only, and without alpha or paired-chain data the features that could be detected were limited. According to a later analysis, most CMV-associated TCR beta chains appeared to be HLA-restricted, and the HLA associations seemed to be driven largely by CMV exposure. Roughly uniform sequencing depth across donors was assumed in presence/absence analyses, although this assumption may not hold. In an earlier analysis of around 600 of the donors, most TCR beta V segments appeared in productive rearrangements about 87% or about 30% of the time, broadly matching IMGT annotations. The study gave a list of about 160 TCR beta chains associated with cytomegalovirus. Assigning TCR associations to individual alleles was difficult when HLA alleles, especially DR and DQ, strongly co-occurred. A cluster of highly shared sequence variants was judged likely to be a technical artifact of the sequencing pipeline. Because HLA typing was missing for some donors at each locus, association tests included only the typed subset. According to the authors, the approach could potentially be generalized to other disease states and immunological phenotypes. The earlier analysis of approximately 560 of the donors excluded seventeen rarely observed V segments, including chromosome 9 orphons, because counts were too low.

The library was produced with the immunoSEQ multiplex PCR assay. A mixture of 60 forward primers for TCR Vbeta segments and 13 reverse primers for TCR Jbeta segments was used in the multiplex PCR. Amplification of the CDR3 region of rearranged TCR beta genes was performed with a multiplex PCR assay on genomic DNA. Amplified TCR beta libraries were sequenced as 87-base-pair reads on the Illumina HiSeq System. Concerning the study's data processing: In a later analysis, 77 million or so unique TCR beta chains were counted across the 666 repertoires, and roughly 9.9 million of these chains were shared by at least two donors. To remove PCR and sequencing errors, raw reads were error-corrected and collapsed into unique sequences using a nearest-neighbor algorithm that merged closely related sequences. CDR3 sequences were aligned to IMGT reference sequences to assign V, D and J gene segments. For a sequence to be retained, a match of at least six nucleotides to both a V gene segment and a J gene segment was required. A rearrangement was called productive if the CDR3 had no stop codons and remained in frame with V and J, and every other rearrangement was called non-productive. Following IMGT convention, CDR3 was defined as the stretch from the second conserved V-encoded cysteine to the conserved J-encoded phenylalanine. In an earlier analysis of more than 550 of the donors, sequences lacking an unambiguous match to a single V gene segment were excluded. In an earlier analysis of 500 to 750 of the donors, V segments were called functional above 56.7% productive rearrangements and were called segregating when the between-donor standard deviation exceeded 5%. A statistical classification framework was developed to diagnose cytomegalovirus status using the catalog of TCR beta chain sequences. In a later analysis, V and J genes were assigned by comparing TCR nucleotide sequences against IMGT/GENE-DB human TR gene sequences. Using the TCRdist pipeline, a later analysis assigned CDR3 sequences along with most-parsimonious VDJ recombination scenarios. In a later analysis, each TCR beta chain was defined by its CDR3 amino acid sequence together with its V-gene family, and reads lacking a unique V-gene family were excluded. A later analysis removed roughly 590 highly shared, low-generation-probability nucleotide sequences to deal with suspected cross-contamination and a sequencing artifact. In a later analysis, a clonal expansion index for each public chain was calculated from normalized within-repertoire ranks of inferred template counts. In a later analysis, generation probabilities were computed using a VDJ recombination model fitted to out-of-frame rearrangements, and the results were checked against IGoR. In a later analysis, hypergeometric tests were used to score TCR-TCR, TCR-HLA and TCR-CMV co-occurrence, with a repertoire-size bias correction applied to TCR pairs. A later analysis estimated false discovery rates by permuting HLA or CMV assignments 20 times. A later analysis grouped co-occurring TCRs with DBSCAN, adding TCRdist sequence similarity when clustering within HLA-allele-positive subsets. Repertoires with fewer than 30,000 or more than 120,000 public chains, plus five repertoires with anomalous nucleotide sharing, were excluded from co-occurrence clustering. Held by TCRdb, this immuneACCESS table contains in-frame sequences only and omits some clones. Under half of the omission traces to an unresolved V gene where checked; the cause of the rest is unknown. V, J and clone size derive from that table, while D and trimming were established from the DNA sequence. For this sample the table gives fewer than 100,000 clones, of which about three quarters were detected only once. Clones ranked in the top ten supply under 5% of the sample.

A note on this clone: It has no known antigen specificity. Base qualities are not recorded, but no much larger clone differs from it by a single base.

The CDR3 runs 13 amino acids, cysteine and phenylalanine included. Here the CDR3 DNA is all that survives: 39 bases in frame from base 1. Per the germline V gene, SGHDN is the CDR1 and FVKESK is the CDR2. V is clipped by 3 bases and J by 4 bases, and the sequence between their germline boundaries is 9 bases long. The cohort was made up of 666 healthy bone marrow donors. All cohort members were sampled while nominally healthy, although unrecorded immune exposures were likely present. The donor was CMV seropositive and was included in the group of approximately 300 seropositive cohort members. A peripheral blood sample was collected from each donor, and TCR beta sequencing was performed on peripheral blood mononuclear cells. The Qiagen DNeasy Blood Extraction Kit was used to extract genomic DNA from the blood cell samples.

Sample: PBMCs. The TCR sequence derives from a male donor in good health and CMV-seropositive. The chain employs TRBV14 and TRBJ1-2; no D gene call is confident. CDR3 sequence: CASSQVESYGYTF. The DNA is as follows: TGTGCCAGCAGCCAGGTCGAGAGCTATGGCTACACCTTC.